These 19 T cell receptor beta chains share one sample of origin, sequenced in a study of molecular identifiers for immune sequencing clone quantification. A single record per CDR3 protein comes from TCRdb applying MiXCR to the PCR reads. The sample has approximately 680,000 distinct CDR3 sequences; roughly 27% are singletons. The sample was naive CD8+ T cells from blood, with Jurkat cell RNA spiked in. The subset is: FACS-sorted CD8+CD4-CCR7+CD45RA+ naive T cells. The receptors shown here come from a human donor in good health. Some libraries in this study had Jurkat cell RNA spiked in.

The rearrangement uses TRBV20-1 and TRBJ1-2; D unresolved. Per the germline V gene, CDR1 is DFQATT and CDR2 is SNEGSKA (reference sequence). Trimming left V 1 base short and J 4 bases short, with 22 bases between. This CDR3 comprises 17 residues. In nucleotides, the CDR3 is TGCAGTGCTAGAGGCGCGTATGAGCTCCTGGTCGTCTATGGCTACACCTTC. Protein sequence: CSARGAYELLVVYGYTF.

J is TRBJ1-5 and V is TRBV5-1; D uncertain. The CDR3 contains 15 residues. The V end lost 4 bases, the J end lost 0 bases, and 11 bases lay between the germline ends. CDR1 and CDR2 from the germline V gene are SGHRS and YFSETQ. This chain's CDR3 is CASSPSTDSNQPQHF. The CDR3 coding sequence is TGCGCCAGCAGCCCGAGTACGGATAGCAATCAGCCCCAGCATTTT.

In this sample, this clonotype turned up many times. In DNA form, the CDR3 reads TGTGCCAGCAGCCAAGATCACCGGGGTCAAGAGACCCAGTACTTC. This translates into CASSQDHRGQETQYF. The V call is TRBV14, the J call TRBJ2-5, with D possibly matching TRBD2 (5 bases). CDR1 SGHDN and CDR2 FVKESK come from the germline V gene. The CDR3 covers 15 residues. V lost 0 bases to trimming and J lost 2 bases, with 10 bases between them.

This clonotype was seen many times. V is TRBV20-1 and J is TRBJ1-5; perhaps TRBD1 as D (6 bases). Germline V gives CDR1 DFQATT, CDR2 SNEGSKA (reference sequence). The length of the CDR3 is 15 residues. V was pared by 4 bases and J by 6 bases, with 19 bases between. DNA for the CDR3: TGCAGTGCTACCCCTCAGGGGTTTTCAGCTCAGCCCCAGCATTTT. It yields the protein CSATPQGFSAQPQHF.

This clonotype appeared many times. This sequence joins TRBV29-1 and TRBJ1-1; D is perhaps TRBD1 (5 bases). The CDR3 totals 11 residues. The germline V gene has CDR1 SQVTM and CDR2 ANQGSEA. Trimming cost V 8 bases and J 12 bases, with 19 bases left between them. CDR3: CSCNPRDRTFF. CDR3 in DNA: TGCAGCTGTAATCCCAGGGATCGAACTTTCTTT.

This clonotype turned up a few times. CDR3 sequence: CASSIGSGAVEQYF. In DNA, the CDR3 is TGTGCCAGTAGTATAGGGTCTGGGGCTGTCGAGCAGTACTTC. The V call is TRBV19, the J call TRBJ2-7, with a possible D match to TRBD1 (5 bases). The CDR3 has 14 amino acids. Deletions cut 1 base from V and 6 bases from J, with 13 bases between. Germline CDR1 LNHDA, CDR2 SQIVND (reference sequence).

The chain links TRBV7-9 to TRBJ2-2, with 10 bases identical to TRBD2. V gave up 4 bases and J gave up 4 bases; unmatched junction bases: 6. The germline V gene encodes CDR1 SEHNR and CDR2 FQNEAQ (reference sequence). The CDR3 contains 16 residues. The CDR3 region is CASSSSSGRSTGELFF. In DNA, the CDR3 is TGTGCCAGCAGCTCGTCTAGCGGGAGAAGCACCGGGGAGCTGTTTTTT.

This clonotype was seen at least ten times. This chain joins TRBV5-6 and TRBJ2-6, with D maybe TRBD2 (5 bases). The CDR3 loop spans 15 amino acids. Germline V CDR1 and CDR2: SGHDT, YYEEEE. V was pared by 1 base and J by 4 bases, with 9 bases between. CDR3 nucleotide sequence: TGTGCCAGCAGCTTGTGGGGAGCAGGGGCCAACGTCCTGACTTTC. Its translation: CASSLWGAGANVLTF. Full variable domain (rest looked up from reference TRBV5-6 and TRBJ2-6): DAGVTQSPTHLIKTRGQQVTLRCSPKSGHDTVSWYQQALGQGPQFIFQYYEEEERQRGNFPDRFSGHQFPNYSSELNVNALLLGDSALYLCASSLWGAGANVLTFGAGSRLTVL.

The sample holds many counts of this clonotype. V gene TRBV7-2 combines with J gene TRBJ2-1; possible D gene TRBD2, 7 bases. The germline gives CDR1 SGHTA, CDR2 FQGNSA. Deletions cut 8 bases from V and 7 bases from J, with 15 bases between. The CDR3 length is 13 residues. The CDR3 reads CASGRGTGNEQFF. The CDR3 bases are TGTGCCAGCGGGAGGGGGACTGGGAATGAGCAGTTCTTC.

To note about this clonotype: A much more abundant neighbour one base away suggests this may be a read error. The chain recombines TRBV6-5 with TRBJ2-5; 7 bases map to TRBD2. The V gene's germline CDR1 is MNHEY and CDR2 SVGAGI. The CDR3 is 15 residues long. The CDR3 nucleotides are TGTGCCGGCAGTACCCTAGCGGTCGGGCGAGAGACCCAGTACTTC. Encoded protein: CAGSTLAVGRETQYF.

The table lists this clonotype with a few counts. The V and J genes are TRBV2 and TRBJ2-5; tentative D call: TRBD1 (5 bases). The CDR3 runs 12 residues. Germline CDR1 is SNHLY and CDR2 is FYNNEI. V was cut by 7 bases and J by 2 bases, with 8 bases left in between. The chain's CDR3 is CASKDIQETQYF. The CDR3 DNA is TGTGCCAGCAAGGACATACAAGAGACCCAGTACTTC.

The chain combines TRBV13 with TRBJ2-7; a possible D gene is TRBD1 (6 bases). The V and J ends lost 5 bases and 5 bases respectively, with 13 bases between them. Per germline, CDR1 PRHDT and CDR2 FYEKMQ (reference sequence). This CDR3 has 13 residues. In DNA, the CDR3 is TGTGCCAGCAGCATCGAAAACAGGGACGAGCAGTACTTC. Its protein is CASSIENRDEQYF.

This clonotype showed up many times. The V gene is TRBV29-1, the J gene TRBJ1-1; 7 nucleotides match TRBD1. The CDR3 loop spans 17 amino acids. CDR1 is SQVTM, CDR2 ANQGSEA, per germline. With 3 bases clipped from V and 0 bases from J, the junction kept 13 bases outside the gene matches. The CDR3 region has the DNA TGCAGCGTTGACCCAGGGGGAGTGGGTGCAATGAACACTGAAGCTTTCTTT. It specifies CSVDPGGVGAMNTEAFF.

This clonotype was seen repeatedly, ten times or more. The chain carries TRBV5-1 and TRBJ2-5, with no clear D. Germline CDR1 reads SGHRS; CDR2 reads YFSETQ. V was clipped by 1 base and J by 2 bases, with 9 bases between them. This CDR3 is built from 14 residues. CDR3 in amino acids: CASSLYQGQETQYF. As DNA, the CDR3 is TGCGCCAGCAGCTTGTATCAAGGGCAAGAGACCCAGTACTTC.

This clonotype was recorded many times. The rearrangement uses TRBV10-2 and TRBJ1-1; weak D call: TRBD1 (5 bases). This CDR3 spans 14 amino acids. Trimming cost V 7 bases and J 4 bases, with 16 bases left between them. Germline CDR1 is WSHSY and CDR2 is SAAADI. The CDR3 coding sequence is TGCGCCAGCAAAAAAGGCGTTCAGGGCACTGAAGCTTTCTTT. Translation gives CASKKGVQGTEAFF.

Notes on this clonotype: An end of the junction differs from the germline gene, which may be a read error. The CDR3 coding sequence is TGTGCCAGCAGAGGGGACATTCGGTACTTC. Its protein is CASRGDIRYF. The chain links TRBV7-9 to TRBJ2-4, with D maybe TRBD1 (6 bases). The CDR3 covers 10 residues. CDR1 and CDR2 from the germline V gene are SEHNR and FQNEAQ (reference sequence).

Note on this clonotype: A much larger clone differs by one base, so this may be a read error. CDR3 sequence (DNA): TGCGCCAGCAGCCAATCGGAGAATAGCAATCAGCCCCAGCGTTTT. It is translated as CASSQSENSNQPQRF. The V and J genes are TRBV4-1 and TRBJ1-5; D is ambiguous. CDR1 and CDR2 (germline): MGHRA, YSYEKL. CDR3 length: 15 residues.

In regard to this clonotype: This sequence may be a read error, since a much larger clone differs from it by one base. The chain couples TRBV4-3 to TRBJ2-7; possibly TRBD1 for D (5 bases). The CDR3 is 13 amino acids. Germline V gene data show CDR1 as LGHNA and CDR2 as YSLEER. CDR3 sequence reads: CAGSQDISGLRYF. As DNA, the CDR3 is TGCGCCGGCAGCCAAGATATTTCAGGGCTTCGGTACTTC.

There are a few counts of this clonotype. The junction shows a germline mismatch at one end, possibly a read error. The chain joins TRBV7-9 to TRBJ1-1; D gene uncertain. CDR1 and CDR2 (germline): SEHNR, FQNEAQ (reference sequence). CDR3 length: 13 amino acids. This CDR3 is CASRLGSNTEAFF. CDR3 DNA sequence: TGTGCCAGCAGATTAGGCTCGAACACTGAAGCTTTCTTT.